Below, 28 T cell receptor beta chains from the same sample are listed, as sequenced in a study of T cell responses to AZD1222 COVID-19 vaccine. Some clones are missing from TCRdb's copy, which holds only in-frame ones; the method was immunoSEQ multiplex PCR. Of 150,000 to 200,000 clones in the sample, 92% were seen once. Material: peripheral blood, obtained 28 days after the second AZD1222 dose. These receptors came from an adult who received the AZD1222 COVID-19 vaccine.

The rearrangement joins TRBV14 to TRBJ2-1, with TRBD1 identical over 7 bases. This CDR3 contains 16 residues. The germline V gene has CDR1 SGHDN and CDR2 FVKESK. V shed 3 bases, J shed 4 bases, and the junction held 9 bases outside the gene matches. CDR3 residues: CASSQGRQGRYNEQFF. The CDR3 region has the DNA TGTGCCAGCAGCCAGGGCAGACAGGGTCGGTACAATGAGCAGTTCTTC.

The genes are TRBV12-3 or TRBV12-4 and TRBJ1-1; a weak D match, TRBD1 (6 bases). The CDR3 totals 12 residues. V lost 3 bases and J 8 bases, leaving 10 bases between the germline ends. As DNA, the CDR3 is TGTGCCAGCAGTTTGTGGCAGGGGGAAGCTTTCTTT. Its protein is CASSLWQGEAFF.

J is TRBJ1-1 and V is TRBV19, with D unresolved. V was cut by 5 bases and J by 0 bases, with 7 bases left in between. The CDR3 loop spans 13 amino acids. Per the germline V gene, CDR1 is LNHDA and CDR2 is SQIVND (reference sequence). The CDR3 loop reads CASSGPMNTEAFF. As DNA, the CDR3 is TGTGCCAGTAGTGGGCCCATGAACACTGAAGCTTTCTTT.

V and J are TRBV5-1 and TRBJ1-2, with D unclear. Germline V gene data show CDR1 as SGHRS and CDR2 as YFSETQ. There are 14 residues in the CDR3. Trimming took 4 bases from V and 9 from J, leaving 19 bases between them. The chain's CDR3 is CASSPKRGPPSYTF. DNA of the CDR3: TGCGCCAGCAGCCCCAAACGCGGACCACCGAGCTACACCTTC.

V is TRBV5-6 and J is TRBJ2-7, with a tentative D call TRBD2 (6 bases). The CDR3 consists of 18 residues. The germline V gene encodes CDR1 SGHDT and CDR2 YYEEEE. V dropped 1 base and J dropped 1 base, with 21 bases sitting between them. The CDR3 protein is CASSLSVWSVRGSYEQYF. The CDR3 nucleotides read TGTGCCAGCAGCTTGTCGGTTTGGTCGGTCCGGGGGTCCTACGAGCAGTACTTC. The variable domain in full, with the rest retrieved from reference TRBV5-6 and TRBJ2-7, is DAGVTQSPTHLIKTRGQQVTLRCSPKSGHDTVSWYQQALGQGPQFIFQYYEEEERQRGNFPDRFSGHQFPNYSSELNVNALLLGDSALYLCASSLSVWSVRGSYEQYFGPGTRLTVT.

The rearrangement joins TRBV28 to TRBJ2-7, with D perhaps TRBD2 (6 bases). The CDR3 runs to 14 residues. CDR1 and CDR2 (germline): MDHEN, SYDVKM. V was cut by 2 bases and J by 1 base, with 9 bases left in between. The CDR3 is CASSLVAGSYEQYF. The CDR3, as DNA: TGTGCCAGCAGTTTAGTCGCGGGGTCCTACGAGCAGTACTTC.

V is TRBV5-5 and J is TRBJ2-3; possibly TRBD1 for D (5 bases). The germline gives CDR1 SGHKS, CDR2 YYEKEE (reference sequence). CDR3 length: 14 residues. V was cut by 0 bases and J by 2 bases, with 7 bases left in between. Written as DNA, the CDR3 is TGTGCCAGCAGCTTGGGCAGGGTCACAGATACGCAGTATTTT. It translates to CASSLGRVTDTQYF.

J is TRBJ1-2 and V is TRBV2; 7 bases align to TRBD1. This CDR3 is built from 13 residues. Trimming cost V 8 bases and J 5 bases; bases outside gene matches: 8. The germline V gene encodes CDR1 SNHLY and CDR2 FYNNEI. CDR3 sequence: CASFRQGPYGYTF. CDR3 in DNA: TGTGCCAGCTTCCGACAGGGTCCTTATGGCTACACCTTC.

This clone appeared once. This chain connects TRBV2 to TRBJ1-4; D uncertain. The CDR3 loop spans 11 amino acids. With 3 bases removed from V and 8 bases from J, the gap between germline ends came to 4 bases. CDR1 is SNHLY and CDR2 is FYNNEI in the germline V gene. CDR3 sequence (DNA): TGTGCCAGCAGTGAGATAGAAAAACTGTTTTTT. Protein sequence: CASSEIEKLFF.

The chain couples TRBV5-1 to TRBJ2-1, with D maybe TRBD2 (6 bases). Trimming stripped 4 bases from V and 3 bases from J, with 29 bases between. In germline, CDR1 is SGHRS, CDR2 YFSETQ. The CDR3 length is 20 residues. DNA for the CDR3: TGCGCCAGCAGCCGTGCTGGCGAATTCTTAGCGGCACCCATCTACAATGAGCAGTTCTTC. Translation gives CASSRAGEFLAAPIYNEQFF.

V usage is TRBV5-8 and J usage is TRBJ2-7; a possible D gene is TRBD1 (7 bases). V was clipped by 3 bases and J by 2 bases, with 15 bases between them. CDR3 length equals 15 residues. Germline V gene data show CDR1 as SGHTS and CDR2 as YDEGEE. CDR3 sequence reads: CASSSPGGLPYEQYF. The CDR3 DNA follows: TGTGCCAGCAGCTCCCCAGGGGGACTTCCCTACGAGCAGTACTTC.

The rearrangement links TRBV5-1 to TRBJ2-7; 10 positions agree with TRBD2. In germline, CDR1 is SGHRS, CDR2 YFSETQ. V was clipped by 4 bases and J by 3 bases; unmatched bases: 1. The CDR3 consists of 13 residues. The CDR3: CASSPSGGYEQYF. The CDR3 coding sequence is TGCGCCAGCAGCCCTAGCGGGGGCTACGAGCAGTACTTC.

The gene calls are TRBV6-6 and TRBJ1-2, with D unclear. This CDR3 is 13 amino acids long. Germline CDR1 reads MNHNY; CDR2 reads SVGAGI (reference sequence). The V end was cut by 5 bases, the J end by 8 bases, with 15 bases between. The CDR3, as DNA: TGTGCCAGCAGTGACGGGATCGAGGAGGGCTACACCTTC. This sequence encodes CASSDGIEEGYTF.

The rearrangement joins TRBV24-1 to TRBJ2-1, with a possible D match to TRBD2 (6 bases). Germline loops: CDR1 KGHDR, CDR2 SFDVKD. CDR3 length: 14 amino acids. The germline V and J ends were trimmed by 2 bases and 10 bases, with 14 bases remaining between them. The CDR3 DNA reads TGTGCCACCAGTGATTATGGAGGGGCCCGGGAGCAGTTCTTC. The encoded protein is CATSDYGGAREQFF.

V gene TRBV11-2 combines with J gene TRBJ1-2; possible D gene TRBD1, 6 bases. Per germline, CDR1 SGHAT and CDR2 FQNNGV. The CDR3 has 13 amino acids. With 5 bases removed from V and 4 bases from J, the gap between germline ends came to 11 bases. The DNA for the CDR3 is TGTGCCAGCAGCAACACAGGGTTCTATGGCTACACCTTC. Protein product: CASSNTGFYGYTF.

The genes are TRBV10-2 and TRBJ1-2; maybe TRBD1 (5 bases). The V end lost 8 bases, the J end lost 6 bases, and 19 bases lay between the germline ends. The CDR3 length is 14 residues. Germline lookup yields CDR1 WSHSY and CDR2 SAAADI. The CDR3 DNA follows: TGCGCCAGCGTCCTCTCCGGGGGGGGAGATGGCTACACCTTC. It encodes CASVLSGGGDGYTF.

Here the CDR3 reads CASTPGRTSYNEQFF. The CDR3 bases are TGTGCCAGCACCCCAGGGCGGACCTCCTACAATGAGCAGTTCTTC. The rearrangement uses TRBV9 and TRBJ2-1; tentatively, D is TRBD1 (5 bases). The CDR3 totals 15 residues. Per germline, CDR1 SGDLS and CDR2 YYNGEE. Trimming stripped 6 bases from V and 0 bases from J, with 13 bases between.

The rearrangement joins TRBV5-1 to TRBJ2-2; possibly TRBD1 for D (5 bases). In germline, CDR1 is SGHRS, CDR2 YFSETQ. V lost 4 bases, J lost 4 bases, and 8 bases lay in between. CDR3 length: 13 residues. DNA for the CDR3: TGCGCCAGCAGCCCAGACAGCACCGGGGAGCTGTTTTTT. It codes for CASSPDSTGELFF.

V and J are TRBV11-2 and TRBJ1-3; D might be TRBD1 (5 bases). Germline V CDR1 and CDR2: SGHAT, FQNNGV. The CDR3 has 17 residues. V dropped 1 base and J dropped 4 bases, with 17 bases sitting between them. The CDR3 spells CASSLVGTGRAGNTIYF. CDR3 bases: TGTGCCAGCAGCTTAGTGGGGACCGGAAGAGCGGGAAACACCATATATTTT.

The chain couples TRBV6-2 or TRBV6-3 to TRBJ2-5, with D possibly being TRBD1 or TRBD2 (7 bases each). The germline V and J ends were trimmed by 2 bases and 5 bases, with 18 bases remaining between them. The CDR3 has 16 residues. The germline V gene has CDR1 MNHEY and CDR2 SVGEGT. The CDR3 reads CASSYTRGGGTETQYF. The CDR3 DNA follows: TGTGCCAGCAGTTACACCAGGGGGGGAGGGACGGAGACCCAGTACTTC.

The chain recombines TRBV6-5 with TRBJ1-1; the D gene is possibly TRBD1 (5 bases). Germline V lookup: CDR1 MNHEY, CDR2 SVGAGI. The CDR3 length is 12 residues. The V end was cut by 8 bases, the J end by 3 bases, with 10 bases between. This chain's CDR3 is CASGGSHTEAFF. Here the CDR3 DNA reads TGTGCCAGCGGGGGGAGCCACACTGAAGCTTTCTTT.

The genes are TRBV28 and TRBJ1-2, with D unclear. The V end lost 6 bases, the J end lost 2 bases, and 22 bases lay between the germline ends. The germline CDR1 and CDR2 sequences are MDHEN and SYDVKM. The CDR3 spans 17 residues. The DNA for the CDR3 is TGTGCCAGCAGCTTGGACGTTCCTATAATGTCAAACTATGGCTACACCTTC. It translates to CASSLDVPIMSNYGYTF.

V gene TRBV5-1 combines with J gene TRBJ2-5; 7 bases are shared with TRBD2. This CDR3 comprises 16 residues. V was clipped by 1 base and J by 5 bases; unmatched bases: 11. The germline gives CDR1 SGHRS, CDR2 YFSETQ. The CDR3 nucleotides are TGCGCCAGCAGCTTGACTAGCGTAGTTGAGCGGGAGACCCAGTACTTC. Translation gives CASSLTSVVERETQYF.

The DNA for the CDR3 is TGTGCCAGCAGCACTCGGGACACATCGCTCACCTTC. It codes for CASSTRDTSLTF. This chain connects TRBV7-9 to TRBJ1-2; D may be TRBD1 (6 bases). The CDR3 is 12 residues long. V lost 5 bases and J lost 13, with 17 bases in between. CDR1 is SEHNR and CDR2 is FQNEAQ in the germline V gene (reference sequence).

The CDR3 sequence: CASSPRGSQHF. CDR3 DNA sequence: TGTGCCAGCAGTCCCAGGGGTTCCCAGCATTTT. This sequence joins TRBV28 and TRBJ1-5, with D perhaps TRBD1 (6 bases). V lost 5 bases and J lost 11, with 10 bases in between. The CDR3 is 11 residues long. Germline CDR1 reads MDHEN; CDR2 reads SYDVKM.

The V gene is TRBV4-1, the J gene TRBJ2-7; 8 bases are shared with TRBD2. CDR1 is MGHRA, CDR2 YSYEKL, per germline. The CDR3 runs 15 residues. V dropped 0 bases and J dropped 3; count of bases not matched to a gene: 4. CDR3 residues: CASSQEAGGGYEQYF. The DNA for the CDR3 is TGCGCCAGCAGCCAAGAAGCCGGGGGGGGCTACGAGCAGTACTTC.

Regarding this clone: Other DNA sequences in this sample translate to the same CDR3. Written as DNA, the CDR3 is TGTGCCAGCAGTTCCGGCCTCCTGGGCGAGCAGTACTTC. Encoded protein: CASSSGLLGEQYF. This rearrangement joins TRBV6-5 to TRBJ2-7, with D hard to call. Trimming pared 4 bases from V and 6 bases from J, leaving 13 bases between. The CDR3 sequence is 13 residues long. Germline V CDR1 and CDR2: MNHEY, SVGAGI.

The chain combines TRBV19 with TRBJ1-5; D is unresolved. Trimming stripped 6 bases from V and 0 bases from J, with 9 bases between. The V gene's germline CDR1 is LNHDA and CDR2 SQIVND (reference sequence). The CDR3 consists of 14 residues. As DNA, the CDR3 is TGTGCCAGTAGGCCAGCGATTAGCAATCAGCCCCAGCATTTT. It yields the protein CASRPAISNQPQHF.